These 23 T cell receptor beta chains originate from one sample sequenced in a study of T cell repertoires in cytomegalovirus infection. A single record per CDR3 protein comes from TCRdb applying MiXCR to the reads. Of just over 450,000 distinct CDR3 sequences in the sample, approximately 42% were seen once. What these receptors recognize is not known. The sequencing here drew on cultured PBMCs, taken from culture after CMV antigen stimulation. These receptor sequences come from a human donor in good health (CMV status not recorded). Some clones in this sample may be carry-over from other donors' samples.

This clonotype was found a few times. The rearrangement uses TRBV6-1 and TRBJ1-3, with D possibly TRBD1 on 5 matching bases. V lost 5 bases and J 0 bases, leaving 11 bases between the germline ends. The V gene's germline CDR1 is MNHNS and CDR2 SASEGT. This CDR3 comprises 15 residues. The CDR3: CASSRQSFSGNTIYF. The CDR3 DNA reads TGTGCCAGCAGTCGACAGAGCTTCTCTGGAAACACCATATATTTT.

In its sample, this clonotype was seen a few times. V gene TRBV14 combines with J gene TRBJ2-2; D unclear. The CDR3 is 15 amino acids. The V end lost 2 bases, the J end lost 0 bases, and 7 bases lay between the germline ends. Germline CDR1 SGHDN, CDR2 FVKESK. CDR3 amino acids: CASSQLQSNTGELFF. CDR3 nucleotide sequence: TGTGCCAGCAGCCAACTCCAGTCGAACACCGGGGAGCTGTTTTTT.

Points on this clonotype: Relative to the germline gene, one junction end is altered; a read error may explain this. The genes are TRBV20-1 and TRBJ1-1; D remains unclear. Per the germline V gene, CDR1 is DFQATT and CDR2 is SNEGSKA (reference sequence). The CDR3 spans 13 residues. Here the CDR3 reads CSTRVGSPTEAFF. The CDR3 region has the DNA TGCAGTACTAGAGTCGGTAGTCCCACTGAAGCTTTCTTT.

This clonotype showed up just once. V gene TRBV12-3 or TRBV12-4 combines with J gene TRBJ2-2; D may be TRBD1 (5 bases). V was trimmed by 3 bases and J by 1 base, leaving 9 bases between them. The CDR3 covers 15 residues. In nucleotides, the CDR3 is TGTGCCAGCAGTTTCAGGGTGGGGAACACCGGGGAGCTGTTTTTT. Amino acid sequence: CASSFRVGNTGELFF.

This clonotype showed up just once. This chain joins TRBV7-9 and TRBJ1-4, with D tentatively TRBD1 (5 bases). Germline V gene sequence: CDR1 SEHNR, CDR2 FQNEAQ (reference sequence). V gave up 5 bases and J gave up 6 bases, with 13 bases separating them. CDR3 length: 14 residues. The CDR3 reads CASSPSWGYEKLFF. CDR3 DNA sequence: TGTGCCAGCAGCCCTTCATGGGGGTATGAAAAACTGTTTTTT.

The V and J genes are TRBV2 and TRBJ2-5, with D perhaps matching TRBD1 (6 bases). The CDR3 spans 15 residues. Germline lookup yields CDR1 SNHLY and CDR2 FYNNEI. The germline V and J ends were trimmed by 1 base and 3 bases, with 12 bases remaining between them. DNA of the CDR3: TGTGCCAGCAGTGAAGTAGGCAGGGGAGAAGAGACCCAGTACTTC. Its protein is CASSEVGRGEETQYF.

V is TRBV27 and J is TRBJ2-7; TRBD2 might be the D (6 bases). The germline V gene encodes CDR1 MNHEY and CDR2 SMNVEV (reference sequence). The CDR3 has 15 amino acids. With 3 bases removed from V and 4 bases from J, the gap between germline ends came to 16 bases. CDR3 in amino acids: CASSFSLGTPYEQYF. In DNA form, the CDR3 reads TGTGCCAGCAGTTTCTCGCTGGGGACTCCTTACGAGCAGTACTTC.

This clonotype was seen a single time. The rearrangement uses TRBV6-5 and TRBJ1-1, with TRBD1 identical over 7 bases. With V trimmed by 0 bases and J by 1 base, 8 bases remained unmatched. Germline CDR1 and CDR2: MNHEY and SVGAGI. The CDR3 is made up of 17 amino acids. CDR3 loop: CASSYSIPTGTNTEAFF. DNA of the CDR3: TGTGCCAGCAGTTACTCAATCCCGACAGGGACGAACACTGAAGCTTTCTTT.

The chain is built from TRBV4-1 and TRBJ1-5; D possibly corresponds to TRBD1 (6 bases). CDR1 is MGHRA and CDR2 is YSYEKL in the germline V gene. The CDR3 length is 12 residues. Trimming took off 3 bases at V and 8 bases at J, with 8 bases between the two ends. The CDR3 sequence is CASSHPGEPQHF. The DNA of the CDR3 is TGCGCCAGCAGCCACCCAGGGGAGCCCCAGCATTTT.

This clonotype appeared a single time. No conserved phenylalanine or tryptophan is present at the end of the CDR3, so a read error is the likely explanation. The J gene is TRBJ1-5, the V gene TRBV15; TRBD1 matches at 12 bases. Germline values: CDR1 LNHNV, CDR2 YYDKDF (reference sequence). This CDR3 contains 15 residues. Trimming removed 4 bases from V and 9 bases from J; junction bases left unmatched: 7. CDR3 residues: CATSTRDRGRGPQHL. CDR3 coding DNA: TGTGCCACCAGCACCCGGGACAGGGGGCGCGGGCCCCAGCATTTG.

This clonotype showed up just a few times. This chain's CDR3 is CASSFPGSLSGGVGYTQYF. For the CDR3, the DNA is TGTGCCAGCAGTTTCCCAGGGTCGTTGAGCGGGGGGGTGGGATATACGCAGTATTTT. The chain uses TRBV28 and TRBJ2-3; TRBD2 matches at 10 bases. The CDR3 runs 19 residues. Germline CDR1 is MDHEN and CDR2 is SYDVKM. The trim removed 3 bases at V and 7 bases at J, leaving 19 bases unmatched.

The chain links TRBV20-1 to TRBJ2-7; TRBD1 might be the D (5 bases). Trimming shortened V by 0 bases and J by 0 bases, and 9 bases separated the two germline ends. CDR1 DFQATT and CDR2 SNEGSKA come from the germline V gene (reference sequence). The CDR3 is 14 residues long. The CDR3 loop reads CSAREGARSYEQYF. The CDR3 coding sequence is TGCAGTGCTAGAGAAGGGGCCCGCTCCTACGAGCAGTACTTC.

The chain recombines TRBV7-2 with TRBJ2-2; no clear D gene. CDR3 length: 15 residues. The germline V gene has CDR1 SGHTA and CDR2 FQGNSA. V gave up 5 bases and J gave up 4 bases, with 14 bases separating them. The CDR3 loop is CASSPGRSGTGELFF. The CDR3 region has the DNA TGTGCCAGCAGCCCCGGAAGGTCGGGCACCGGGGAGCTGTTTTTT.

The CDR3 sequence: CASSLDRVNAEAFF. The DNA of the CDR3 is TGTGCCAGTAGCCTTGACAGGGTTAATGCTGAAGCTTTCTTT. The chain is built from TRBV19 and TRBJ1-1; the match to TRBD1 covers 7 bases. CDR1 and CDR2 (germline): LNHDA, SQIVND (reference sequence). This CDR3 spans 14 amino acids. Germline trimming cut 6 bases from V and 6 bases from J; bases unmatched to any gene: 10.

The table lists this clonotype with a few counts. The CDR3 coding sequence is TGTGCCAGCAGCTCCGGGACTAGCGGGATCAAAAACATTCAGTACTTC. It is translated as CASSSGTSGIKNIQYF. J is TRBJ2-4 and V is TRBV7-2; TRBD2 matches at 13 bases. Germline CDR1 SGHTA, CDR2 FQGNSA. This CDR3 has 16 amino acids. The junction had 3 bases not matched to a gene; V was cut back by 4 bases and J by 3 bases.

This CDR3 is CASSLNGLSYGYTF. CDR3 in DNA: TGTGCCAGCAGCTTAAACGGCCTTTCCTATGGCTACACCTTC. V is TRBV7-3 and J is TRBJ1-2; D remains ambiguous. CDR1 is SGHTA, CDR2 FQGTGA, per germline. Trimming shortened V by 1 base and J by 4 bases, and 10 bases separated the two germline ends. This CDR3 comprises 14 residues.

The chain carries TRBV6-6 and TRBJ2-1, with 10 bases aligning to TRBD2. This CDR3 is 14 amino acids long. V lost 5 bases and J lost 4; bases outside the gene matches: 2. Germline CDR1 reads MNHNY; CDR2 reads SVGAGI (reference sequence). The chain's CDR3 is CASSATSGYNEQFF. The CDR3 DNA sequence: TGTGCCAGCAGTGCGACTAGCGGGTACAATGAGCAGTTCTTC.

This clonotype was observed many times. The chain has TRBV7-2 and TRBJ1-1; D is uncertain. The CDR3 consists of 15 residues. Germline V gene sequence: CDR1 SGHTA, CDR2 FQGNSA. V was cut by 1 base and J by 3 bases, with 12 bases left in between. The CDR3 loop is CASSLVEGGHTEAFF. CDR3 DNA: TGTGCCAGCAGCTTAGTGGAGGGAGGTCACACTGAAGCTTTCTTT.

The CDR3 DNA reads as TGTGCCAGCAGCTCCGATCAGGGGAACAATGAGCAGTTCTTC. This gives the protein CASSSDQGNNEQFF. This chain connects TRBV7-8 to TRBJ2-1; D perhaps matches TRBD1 (6 bases). The ends were cut back, 4 bases at V and 5 bases at J, with 12 bases in the middle. Germline V gives CDR1 SGHVS, CDR2 FQNEAQ. The CDR3 totals 14 residues.

The CDR3 region has the DNA TGTGCCAGTAGTGACATGTCCCTGCGGGGCACTAGCACAGATACGCAGTATTTT. It translates to CASSDMSLRGTSTDTQYF. This chain connects TRBV19 to TRBJ2-3; D is perhaps TRBD2 (6 bases). Trimming removed 5 bases from V and 0 bases from J, with 21 bases in between. Germline V CDR1 and CDR2: LNHDA, SQIVND (reference sequence). This CDR3 has 18 residues.

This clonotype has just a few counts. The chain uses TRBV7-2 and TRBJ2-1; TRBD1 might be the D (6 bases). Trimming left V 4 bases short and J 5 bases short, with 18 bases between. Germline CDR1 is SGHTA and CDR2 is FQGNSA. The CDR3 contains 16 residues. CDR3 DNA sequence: TGTGCCAGCAGCTACCGCGGCCGGGGACACCACAATGAGCAGTTCTTC. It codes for CASSYRGRGHHNEQFF. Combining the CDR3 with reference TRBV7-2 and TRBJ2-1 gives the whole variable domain GAGVSQSPSNKVTEKGKDVELRCDPISGHTALYWYRQSLGQGLEFLIYFQGNSAPDKSGLPSDRFSAERTGGSVSTLTIQRTQQEDSAVYLCASSYRGRGHHNEQFFGPGTRLTVL.

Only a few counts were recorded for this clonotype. CDR3: CASSPREGRSVEQYF. The CDR3, as DNA: TGTGCCAGCAGTCCACGAGAGGGCCGCTCGGTTGAGCAGTACTTC. The chain has TRBV12-3 or TRBV12-4 and TRBJ2-7; perhaps TRBD2 as D (5 bases). The V gene lost 5 bases and the J gene lost 7 bases, with 21 bases spanning the gap. The CDR3 consists of 15 residues.

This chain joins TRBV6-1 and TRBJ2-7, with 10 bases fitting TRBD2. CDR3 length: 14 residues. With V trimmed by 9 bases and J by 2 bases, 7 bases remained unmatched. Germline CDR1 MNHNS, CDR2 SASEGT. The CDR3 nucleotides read TGTGCCAGGATTAGGACTAGCGGAGCCTACGAGCAGTACTTC. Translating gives CARIRTSGAYEQYF.